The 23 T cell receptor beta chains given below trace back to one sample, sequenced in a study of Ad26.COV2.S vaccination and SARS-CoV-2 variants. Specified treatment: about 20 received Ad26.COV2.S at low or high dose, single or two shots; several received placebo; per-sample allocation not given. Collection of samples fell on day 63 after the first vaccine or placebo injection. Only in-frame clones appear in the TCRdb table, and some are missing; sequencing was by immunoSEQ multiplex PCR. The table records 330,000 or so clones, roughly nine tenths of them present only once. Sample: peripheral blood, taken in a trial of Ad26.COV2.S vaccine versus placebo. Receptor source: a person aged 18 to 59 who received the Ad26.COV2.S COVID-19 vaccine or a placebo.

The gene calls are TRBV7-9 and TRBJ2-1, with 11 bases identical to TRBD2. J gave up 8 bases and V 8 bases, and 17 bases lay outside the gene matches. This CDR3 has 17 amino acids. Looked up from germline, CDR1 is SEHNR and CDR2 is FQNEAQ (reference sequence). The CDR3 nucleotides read TGTGCCAGCGAGGGTAGCGGGAGGGCCCCTAGCATGGATGAGCAGTTCTTC. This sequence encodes CASEGSGRAPSMDEQFF.

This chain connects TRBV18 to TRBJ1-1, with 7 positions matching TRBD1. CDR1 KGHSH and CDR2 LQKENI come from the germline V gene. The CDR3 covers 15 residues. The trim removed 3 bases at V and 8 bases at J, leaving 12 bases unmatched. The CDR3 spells CASSPQTTGREEAFF. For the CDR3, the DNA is TGTGCCAGCTCACCTCAGACGACAGGGCGGGAGGAAGCTTTCTTT.

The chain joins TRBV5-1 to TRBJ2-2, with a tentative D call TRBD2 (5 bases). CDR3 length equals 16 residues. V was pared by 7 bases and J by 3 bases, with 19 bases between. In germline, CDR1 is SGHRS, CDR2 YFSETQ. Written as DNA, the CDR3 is TGCGCCAGCTCCGGACTCCCTGGAATTGACACCGGGGAGCTGTTTTTT. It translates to CASSGLPGIDTGELFF.

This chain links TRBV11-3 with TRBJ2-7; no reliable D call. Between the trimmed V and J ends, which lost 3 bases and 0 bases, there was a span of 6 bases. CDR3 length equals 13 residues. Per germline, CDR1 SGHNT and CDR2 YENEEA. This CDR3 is CASSFDPSYEQYV. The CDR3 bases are TGTGCCAGCAGCTTTGATCCCTCCTACGAGCAGTACGTC.

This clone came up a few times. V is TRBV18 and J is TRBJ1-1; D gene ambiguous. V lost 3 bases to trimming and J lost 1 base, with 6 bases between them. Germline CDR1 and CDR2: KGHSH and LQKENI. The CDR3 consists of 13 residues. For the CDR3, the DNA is TGTGCCAGCTCACCCGACCAGAACACTGAAGCTTTCTTT. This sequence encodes CASSPDQNTEAFF.

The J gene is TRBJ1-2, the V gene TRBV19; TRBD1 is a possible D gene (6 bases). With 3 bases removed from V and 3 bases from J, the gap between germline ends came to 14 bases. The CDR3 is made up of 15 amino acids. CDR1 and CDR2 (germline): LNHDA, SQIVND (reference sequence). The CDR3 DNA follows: TGTGCCAGTAGTATGTGGACAGAAGACTACTATGGCTACACCTTC. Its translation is CASSMWTEDYYGYTF.

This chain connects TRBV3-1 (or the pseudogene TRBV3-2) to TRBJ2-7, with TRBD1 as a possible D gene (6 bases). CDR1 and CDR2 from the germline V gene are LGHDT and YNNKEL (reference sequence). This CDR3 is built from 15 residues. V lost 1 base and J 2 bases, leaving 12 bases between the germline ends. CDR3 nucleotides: TGTGCCAGCAGCCAAGTGACAGGAAAGCCCTACGAGCAGTACTTC. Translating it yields CASSQVTGKPYEQYF.

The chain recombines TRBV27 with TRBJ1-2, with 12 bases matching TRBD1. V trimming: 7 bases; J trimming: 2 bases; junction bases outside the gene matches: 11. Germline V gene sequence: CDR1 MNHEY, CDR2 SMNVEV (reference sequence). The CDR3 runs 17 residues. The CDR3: CASTSSGQGARNYGYTF. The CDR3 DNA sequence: TGTGCCAGCACGTCGTCGGGACAGGGGGCGCGAAACTATGGCTACACCTTC.

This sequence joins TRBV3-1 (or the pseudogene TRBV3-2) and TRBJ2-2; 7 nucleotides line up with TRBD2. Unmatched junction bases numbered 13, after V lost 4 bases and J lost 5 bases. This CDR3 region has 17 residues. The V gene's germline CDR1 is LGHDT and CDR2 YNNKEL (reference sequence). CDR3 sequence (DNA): TGTGCCAGCAGCCCCCCCTCTGGACTAGTTGGGACCGGGGAGCTGTTTTTT. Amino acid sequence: CASSPPSGLVGTGELFF.

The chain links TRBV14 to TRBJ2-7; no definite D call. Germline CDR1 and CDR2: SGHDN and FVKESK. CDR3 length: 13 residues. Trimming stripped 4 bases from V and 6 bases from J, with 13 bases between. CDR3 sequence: CASSPFDSSEQYF. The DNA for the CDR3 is TGTGCCAGCAGCCCATTTGACTCGTCCGAGCAGTACTTC.

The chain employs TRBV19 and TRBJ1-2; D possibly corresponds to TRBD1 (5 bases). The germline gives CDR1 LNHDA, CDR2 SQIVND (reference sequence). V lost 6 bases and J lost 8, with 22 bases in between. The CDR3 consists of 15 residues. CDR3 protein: CASSGAGRVADGYTF. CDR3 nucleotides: TGTGCCAGTAGCGGGGCAGGGCGAGTTGCGGACGGCTACACCTTC.

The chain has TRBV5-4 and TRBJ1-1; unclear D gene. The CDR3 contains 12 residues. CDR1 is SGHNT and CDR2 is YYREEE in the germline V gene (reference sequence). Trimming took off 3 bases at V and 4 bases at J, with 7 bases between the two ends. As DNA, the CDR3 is TGTGCCAGCAGCTCCCGGGTCACTGAAGCTTTCTTT. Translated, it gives CASSSRVTEAFF.

CDR3 in DNA: TGTGCCAGCAGTTACTCCGAGACTAAGGCCTACAATGAGCAGTTCTTC. Translated, it gives CASSYSETKAYNEQFF. The rearrangement links TRBV6-2 or TRBV6-3 to TRBJ2-1; D might be TRBD2 (5 bases). Trimming cost V 0 bases and J 2 bases, with 11 bases left between them. CDR3 size: 16 residues. Germline CDR1 reads MNHEY; CDR2 reads SVGEGT.

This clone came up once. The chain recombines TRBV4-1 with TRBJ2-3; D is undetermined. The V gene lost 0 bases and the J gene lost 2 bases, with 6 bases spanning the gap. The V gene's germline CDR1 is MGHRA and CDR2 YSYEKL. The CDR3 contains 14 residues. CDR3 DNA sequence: TGCGCCAGCAGCCAAGATCCGTCCACAGATACGCAGTATTTT. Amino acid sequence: CASSQDPSTDTQYF.

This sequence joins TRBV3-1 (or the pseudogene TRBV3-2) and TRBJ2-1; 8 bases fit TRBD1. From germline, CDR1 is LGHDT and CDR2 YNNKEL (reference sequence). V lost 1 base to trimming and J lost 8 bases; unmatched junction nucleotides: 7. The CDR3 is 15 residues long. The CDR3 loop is CASSQGVDRGDEQFF. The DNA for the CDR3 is TGTGCCAGCAGCCAAGGGGTCGACAGGGGCGATGAGCAGTTCTTC.

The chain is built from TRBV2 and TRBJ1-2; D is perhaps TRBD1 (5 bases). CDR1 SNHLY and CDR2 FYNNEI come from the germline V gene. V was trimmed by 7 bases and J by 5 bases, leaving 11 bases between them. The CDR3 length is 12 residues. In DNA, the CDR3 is TGTGCCAGCAAGGGGCAGACTTATGGCTACACCTTC. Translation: CASKGQTYGYTF.

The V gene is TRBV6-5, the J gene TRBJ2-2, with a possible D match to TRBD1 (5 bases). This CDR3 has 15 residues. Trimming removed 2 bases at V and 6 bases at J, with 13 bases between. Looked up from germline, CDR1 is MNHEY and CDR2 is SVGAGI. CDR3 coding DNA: TGTGCCAGCAGTTACACCCAGACAGTTCCCGGGGAGCTGTTTTTT. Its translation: CASSYTQTVPGELFF.

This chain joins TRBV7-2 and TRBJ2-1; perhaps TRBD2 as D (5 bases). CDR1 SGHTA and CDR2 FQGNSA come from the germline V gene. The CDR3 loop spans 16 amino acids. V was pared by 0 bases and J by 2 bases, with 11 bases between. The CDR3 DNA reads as TGTGCCAGCAGCTTAGCAGGTGGGAGTACCTACAATGAGCAGTTCTTC. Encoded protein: CASSLAGGSTYNEQFF.

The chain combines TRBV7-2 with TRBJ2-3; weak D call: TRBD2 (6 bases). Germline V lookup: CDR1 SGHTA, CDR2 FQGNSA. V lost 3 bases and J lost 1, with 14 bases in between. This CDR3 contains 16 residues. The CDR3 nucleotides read TGTGCCAGCAGCTTGGGGCCCGCTAGCGGCACAGATACGCAGTATTTT. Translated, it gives CASSLGPASGTDTQYF.

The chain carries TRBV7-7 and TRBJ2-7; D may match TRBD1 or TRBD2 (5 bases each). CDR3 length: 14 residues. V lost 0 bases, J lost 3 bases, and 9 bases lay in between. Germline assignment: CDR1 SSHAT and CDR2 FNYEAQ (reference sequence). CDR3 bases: TGTGCCAGCAGCTTAGCGCTGGGGGACTACGAGCAGTACTTC. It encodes CASSLALGDYEQYF.

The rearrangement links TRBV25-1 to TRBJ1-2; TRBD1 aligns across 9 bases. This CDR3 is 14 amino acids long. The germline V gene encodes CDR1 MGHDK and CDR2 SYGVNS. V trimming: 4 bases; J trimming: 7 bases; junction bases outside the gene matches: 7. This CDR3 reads CASSASTGGGGYTF. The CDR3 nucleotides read TGTGCCAGCAGTGCCTCGACAGGGGGAGGTGGCTACACCTTC.

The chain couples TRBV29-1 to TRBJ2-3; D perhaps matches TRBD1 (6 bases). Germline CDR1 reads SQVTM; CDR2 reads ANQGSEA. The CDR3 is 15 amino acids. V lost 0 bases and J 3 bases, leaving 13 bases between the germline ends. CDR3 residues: CSVEDLGQSTDTQYF. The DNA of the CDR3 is TGCAGCGTTGAAGATTTGGGACAATCGACAGATACGCAGTATTTT.

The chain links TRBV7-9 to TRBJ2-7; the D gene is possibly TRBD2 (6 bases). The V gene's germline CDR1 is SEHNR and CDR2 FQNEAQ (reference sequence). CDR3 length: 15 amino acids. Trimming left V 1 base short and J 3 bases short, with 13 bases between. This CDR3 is CASSLGGEANYEQYV. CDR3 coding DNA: TGTGCCAGCAGCTTAGGAGGGGAGGCCAACTACGAGCAGTACGTC.